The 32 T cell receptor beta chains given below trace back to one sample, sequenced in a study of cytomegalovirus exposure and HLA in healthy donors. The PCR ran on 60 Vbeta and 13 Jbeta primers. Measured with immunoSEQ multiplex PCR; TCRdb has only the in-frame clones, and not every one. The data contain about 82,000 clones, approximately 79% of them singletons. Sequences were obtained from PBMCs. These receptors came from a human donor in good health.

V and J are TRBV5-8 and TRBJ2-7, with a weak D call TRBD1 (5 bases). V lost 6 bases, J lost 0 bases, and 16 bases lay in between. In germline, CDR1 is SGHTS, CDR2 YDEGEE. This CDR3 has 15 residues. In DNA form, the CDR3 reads TGTGCCAGCACCCGACCGGGCAGGGCCTCCTACGAGCAGTACTTC. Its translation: CASTRPGRASYEQYF.

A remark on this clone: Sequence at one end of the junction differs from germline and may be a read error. The CDR3 DNA sequence: TGTGCCACTTCGACAGGGTCGGCAAACACCATACATTTT. It yields the protein CATSTGSANTIHF. This chain links TRBV10-3 with TRBJ1-3, with 7 bases matching TRBD1. CDR3 length equals 13 residues. Germline V gives CDR1 ENHRY, CDR2 SYGVKD.

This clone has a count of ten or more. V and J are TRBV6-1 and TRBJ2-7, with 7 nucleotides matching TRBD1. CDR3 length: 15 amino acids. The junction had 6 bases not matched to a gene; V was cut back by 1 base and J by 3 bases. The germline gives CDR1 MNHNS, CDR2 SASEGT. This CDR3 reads CASSEEGTEVYEQYF. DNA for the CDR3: TGTGCCAGCAGTGAAGAGGGGACAGAGGTCTACGAGCAGTACTTC.

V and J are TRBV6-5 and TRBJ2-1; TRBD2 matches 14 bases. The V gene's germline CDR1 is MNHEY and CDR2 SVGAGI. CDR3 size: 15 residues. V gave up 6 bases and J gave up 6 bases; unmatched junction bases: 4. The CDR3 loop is CASSRLAGGVNEQFF. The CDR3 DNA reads TGTGCCAGCAGCAGACTAGCGGGGGGGGTCAATGAGCAGTTCTTC.

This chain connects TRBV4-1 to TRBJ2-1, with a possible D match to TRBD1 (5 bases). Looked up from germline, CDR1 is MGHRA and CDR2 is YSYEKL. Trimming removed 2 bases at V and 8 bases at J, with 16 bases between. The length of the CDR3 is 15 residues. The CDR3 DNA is TGCGCCAGCAGCCAAAGGGCCAGGGCCAGGCATGAGCAGTTCTTC. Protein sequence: CASSQRARARHEQFF.

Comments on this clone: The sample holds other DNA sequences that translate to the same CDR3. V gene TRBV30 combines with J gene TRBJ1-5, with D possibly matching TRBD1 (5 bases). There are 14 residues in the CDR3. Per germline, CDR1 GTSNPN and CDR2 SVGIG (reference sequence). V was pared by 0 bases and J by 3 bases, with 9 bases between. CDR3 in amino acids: CAWSVGGSNQPQHF. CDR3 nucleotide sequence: TGTGCCTGGAGTGTGGGGGGGTCCAATCAGCCCCAGCATTTT.

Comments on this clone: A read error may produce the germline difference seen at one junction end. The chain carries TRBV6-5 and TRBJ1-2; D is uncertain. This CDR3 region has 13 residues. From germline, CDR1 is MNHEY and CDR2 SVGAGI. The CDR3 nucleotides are TGTGCCAGCAGTTACAGAGCTAACTATGGCTACCCCTTC. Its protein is CASSYRANYGYPF.

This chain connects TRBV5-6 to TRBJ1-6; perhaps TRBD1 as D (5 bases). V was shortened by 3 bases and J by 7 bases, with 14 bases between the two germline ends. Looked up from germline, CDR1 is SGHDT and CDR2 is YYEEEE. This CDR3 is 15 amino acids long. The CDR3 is CASSSRTYRNSPLHF. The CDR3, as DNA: TGTGCCAGCAGCTCCCGGACATACCGAAATTCACCCCTCCACTTT.

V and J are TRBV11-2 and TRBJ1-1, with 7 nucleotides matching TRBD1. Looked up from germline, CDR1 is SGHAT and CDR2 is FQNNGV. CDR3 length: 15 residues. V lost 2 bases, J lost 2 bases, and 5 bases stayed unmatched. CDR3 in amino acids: CASSLRTGFNTEAFF. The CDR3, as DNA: TGTGCCAGCAGCTTACGGACAGGTTTTAACACTGAAGCTTTCTTT. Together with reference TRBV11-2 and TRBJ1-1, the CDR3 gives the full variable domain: EAGVAQSPRYKIIEKRQSVAFWCNPISGHATLYWYQQILGQGPKLLIQFQNNGVVDDSQLPKDRFSAERLKGVDSTLKIQPAKLEDSAVYLCASSLRTGFNTEAFFGQGTRLTVV.

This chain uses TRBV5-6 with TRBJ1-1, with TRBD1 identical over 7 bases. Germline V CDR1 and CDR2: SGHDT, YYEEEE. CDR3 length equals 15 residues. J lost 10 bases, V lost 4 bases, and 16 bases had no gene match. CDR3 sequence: CASSLPTGDRSVAFF. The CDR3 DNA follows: TGTGCCAGCAGCCTCCCAACGGGGGACAGAAGTGTAGCTTTCTTT.

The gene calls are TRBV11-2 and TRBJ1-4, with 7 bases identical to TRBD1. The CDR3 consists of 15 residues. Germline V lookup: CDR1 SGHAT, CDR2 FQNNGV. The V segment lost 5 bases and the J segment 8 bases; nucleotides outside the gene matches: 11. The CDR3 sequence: CASSRREGAREKLFF. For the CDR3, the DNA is TGTGCCAGCAGCCGCCGGGAGGGGGCGAGGGAAAAACTGTTTTTT. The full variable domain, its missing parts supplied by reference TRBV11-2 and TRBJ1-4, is EAGVAQSPRYKIIEKRQSVAFWCNPISGHATLYWYQQILGQGPKLLIQFQNNGVVDDSQLPKDRFSAERLKGVDSTLKIQPAKLEDSAVYLCASSRREGAREKLFFGSGTQLSVL.

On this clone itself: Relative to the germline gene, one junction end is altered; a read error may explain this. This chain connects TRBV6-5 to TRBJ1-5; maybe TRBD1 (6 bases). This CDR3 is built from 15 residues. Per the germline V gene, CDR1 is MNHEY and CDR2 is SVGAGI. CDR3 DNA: TGTGCCAGCAGTCTGCACAGGGTCGGTAATCAGCCCCAGAATTTT. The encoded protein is CASSLHRVGNQPQNF.

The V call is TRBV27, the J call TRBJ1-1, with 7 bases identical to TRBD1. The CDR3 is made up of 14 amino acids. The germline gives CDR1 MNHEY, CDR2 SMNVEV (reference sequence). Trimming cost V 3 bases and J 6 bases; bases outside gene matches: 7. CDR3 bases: TGTGCCAGCAGTTTTCACAGGGGTGAGTCTGAAGCTTTCTTT. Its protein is CASSFHRGESEAFF.

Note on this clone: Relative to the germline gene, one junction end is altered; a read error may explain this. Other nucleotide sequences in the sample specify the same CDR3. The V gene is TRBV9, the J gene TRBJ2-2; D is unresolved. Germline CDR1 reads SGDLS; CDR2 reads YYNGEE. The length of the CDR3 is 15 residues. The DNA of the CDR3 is TGTGCCAGCAGTCAACAGTATGAGAACACTGGGGAGCTGTTTTTT. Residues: CASSQQYENTGELFF. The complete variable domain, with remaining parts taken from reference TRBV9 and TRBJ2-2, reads DSGVTQTPKHLITATGQRVTLRCSPRSGDLSVYWYQQSLDQGLQFLIQYYNGEERAKGNILERFSAQQFPDLHSELNLSSLELGDSALYFCASSQQYENTGELFFGEGSRLTVL.

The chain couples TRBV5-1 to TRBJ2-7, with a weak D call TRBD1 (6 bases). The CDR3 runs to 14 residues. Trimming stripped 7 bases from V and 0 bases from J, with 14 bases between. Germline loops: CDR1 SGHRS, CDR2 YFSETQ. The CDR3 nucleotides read TGCGCCAGCGGCGCCAGGGGAAGCTCCTACGAGCAGTACTTC. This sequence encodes CASGARGSSYEQYF.

For the CDR3, the DNA is TGCAGCGTTGAAAGGGGTAGCACAGATACGCAGTATTTT. This gives the protein CSVERGSTDTQYF. The chain couples TRBV29-1 to TRBJ2-3; TRBD1 might be the D (5 bases). The germline V gene has CDR1 SQVTM and CDR2 ANQGSEA. V lost 2 bases and J lost 0, with 6 bases in between. The CDR3 is made up of 13 amino acids.

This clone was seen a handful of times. For the CDR3, the DNA is TGTGCCAGCTCACCAGACAGCTGGAATGAAAAACTGTTTTTT. Translation: CASSPDSWNEKLFF. The chain recombines TRBV18 with TRBJ1-4; D perhaps matches TRBD1 (5 bases). CDR3 size: 14 residues. Germline V CDR1 and CDR2: KGHSH, LQKENI. Deletions cut 2 bases from V and 5 bases from J, with 9 bases between.

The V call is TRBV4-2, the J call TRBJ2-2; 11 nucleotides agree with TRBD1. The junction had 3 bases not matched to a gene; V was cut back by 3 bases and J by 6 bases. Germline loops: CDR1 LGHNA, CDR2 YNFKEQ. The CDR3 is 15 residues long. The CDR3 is CASSHLGQGAGELFF. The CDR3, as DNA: TGTGCCAGCAGCCACCTGGGACAGGGGGCCGGGGAGCTGTTTTTT.

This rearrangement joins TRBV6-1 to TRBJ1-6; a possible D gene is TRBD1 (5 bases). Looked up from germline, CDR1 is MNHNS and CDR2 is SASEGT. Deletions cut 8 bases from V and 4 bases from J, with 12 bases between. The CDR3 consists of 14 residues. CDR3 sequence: CASAPTVYNSPLHF. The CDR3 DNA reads TGTGCCAGCGCCCCGACAGTTTATAATTCACCCCTCCACTTT.

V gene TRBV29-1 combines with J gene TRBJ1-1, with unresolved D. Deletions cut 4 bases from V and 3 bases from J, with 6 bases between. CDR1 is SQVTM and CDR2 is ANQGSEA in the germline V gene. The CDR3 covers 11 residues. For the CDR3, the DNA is TGCAGCGTTGGCGGGGACACTGAAGCTTTCTTT. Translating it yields CSVGGDTEAFF.

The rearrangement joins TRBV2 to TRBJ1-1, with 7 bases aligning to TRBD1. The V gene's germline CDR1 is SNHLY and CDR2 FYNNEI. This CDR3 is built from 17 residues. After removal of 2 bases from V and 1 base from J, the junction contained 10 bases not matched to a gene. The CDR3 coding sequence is TGTGCCAGCAGTGAAACCCCACAGGGGCGAGCGAACACTGAAGCTTTCTTT. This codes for CASSETPQGRANTEAFF.

Written as DNA, the CDR3 is TGTGCCAGCAGCTTAGGTGTCGGGACAGACTTCTATGGCTACACCTTC. Protein product: CASSLGVGTDFYGYTF. This sequence joins TRBV7-2 and TRBJ1-2; TRBD1 matches 7 bases. With V trimmed by 1 base and J by 4 bases, 9 bases remained unmatched. CDR1 is SGHTA, CDR2 FQGNSA, per germline. This CDR3 is built from 16 residues.

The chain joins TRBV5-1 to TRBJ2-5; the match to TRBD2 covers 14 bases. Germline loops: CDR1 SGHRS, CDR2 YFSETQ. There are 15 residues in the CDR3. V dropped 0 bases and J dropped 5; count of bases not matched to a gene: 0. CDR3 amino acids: CASSLGTSGGETQYF. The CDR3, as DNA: TGCGCCAGCAGCTTGGGGACTAGCGGGGGGGAGACCCAGTACTTC.

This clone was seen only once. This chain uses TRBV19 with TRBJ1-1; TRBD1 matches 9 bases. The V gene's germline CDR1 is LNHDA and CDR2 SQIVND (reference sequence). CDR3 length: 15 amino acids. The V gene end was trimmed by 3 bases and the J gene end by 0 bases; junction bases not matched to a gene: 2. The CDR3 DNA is TGTGCCAGTAGTATCAGGGACAGGGTGAACACTGAAGCTTTCTTT. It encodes CASSIRDRVNTEAFF.

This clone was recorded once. The CDR3 here is CASSRRGGPGNEQFF. Written as DNA, the CDR3 is TGCGCCAGCAGCCGACGCGGGGGGCCAGGAAATGAGCAGTTCTTC. This sequence joins TRBV5-1 and TRBJ2-1; 8 positions match TRBD2. With V trimmed by 4 bases and J by 7 bases, 10 bases remained unmatched. CDR3 length: 15 residues. Germline CDR1 is SGHRS and CDR2 is YFSETQ. Looking up the rest from reference TRBV5-1 and TRBJ2-1 gives the full variable domain: KAGVTQTPRYLIKTRGQQVTLSCSPISGHRSVSWYQQTPGQGLQFLFEYFSETQRNKGNFPGRFSGRQFSNSRSEMNVSTLELGDSALYLCASSRRGGPGNEQFFGPGTRLTVL.

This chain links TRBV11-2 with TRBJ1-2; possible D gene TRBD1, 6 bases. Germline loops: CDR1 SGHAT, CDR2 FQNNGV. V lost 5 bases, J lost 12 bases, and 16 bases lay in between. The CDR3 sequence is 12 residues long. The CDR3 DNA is TGTGCCAGCAGCCCGACAGGATCAGTCCACACCTTC. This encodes CASSPTGSVHTF.

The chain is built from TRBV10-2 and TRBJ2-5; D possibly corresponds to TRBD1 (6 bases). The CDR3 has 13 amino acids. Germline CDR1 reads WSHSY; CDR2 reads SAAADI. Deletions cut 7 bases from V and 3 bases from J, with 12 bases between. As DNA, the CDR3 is TGCGCCAGCACCCCCAACAGGGAAGAGACCCAGTACTTC. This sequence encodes CASTPNREETQYF.

The CDR3 reads CASSSLEGIGGYTF. DNA for the CDR3: TGTGCCAGCTCATCTCTGGAGGGGATCGGTGGCTACACCTTC. This chain links TRBV18 with TRBJ1-2; tentatively, D is TRBD1 (5 bases). The CDR3 is 14 residues long. Trimming stripped 5 bases from V and 7 bases from J, with 17 bases between. Germline CDR1 is KGHSH and CDR2 is LQKENI.

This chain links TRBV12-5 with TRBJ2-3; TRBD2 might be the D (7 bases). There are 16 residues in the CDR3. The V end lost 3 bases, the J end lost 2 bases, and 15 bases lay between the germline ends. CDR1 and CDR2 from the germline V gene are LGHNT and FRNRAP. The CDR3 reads CASGFYSGGHTDTQYF. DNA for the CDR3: TGTGCTAGTGGTTTCTACTCCGGGGGGCACACAGATACGCAGTATTTT.

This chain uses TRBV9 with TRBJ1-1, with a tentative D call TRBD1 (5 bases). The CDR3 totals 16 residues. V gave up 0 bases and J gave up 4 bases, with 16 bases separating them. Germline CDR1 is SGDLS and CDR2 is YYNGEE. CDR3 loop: CASSVASWGRVTEAFF. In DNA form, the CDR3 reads TGTGCCAGCAGCGTAGCCTCTTGGGGGAGGGTCACTGAAGCTTTCTTT.

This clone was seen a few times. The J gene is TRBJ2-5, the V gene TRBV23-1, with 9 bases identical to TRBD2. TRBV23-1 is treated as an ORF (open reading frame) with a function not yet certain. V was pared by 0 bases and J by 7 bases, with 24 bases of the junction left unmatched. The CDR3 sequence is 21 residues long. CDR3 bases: TGCGCCAGCAGTCAATCGAACTGCAGGTCGTACAGCGGGGGGCCTCGGAGGACCCAGTACTTC. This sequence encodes CASSQSNCRSYSGGPRRTQYF.

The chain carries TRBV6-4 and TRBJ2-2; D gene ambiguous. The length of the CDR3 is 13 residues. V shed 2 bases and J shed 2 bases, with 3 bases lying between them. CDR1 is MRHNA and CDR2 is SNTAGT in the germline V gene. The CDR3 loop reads CASSDGNTGELFF. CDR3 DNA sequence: TGTGCCAGCAGTGACGGCAACACCGGGGAGCTGTTTTTT.